This T cell receptor (beta chain) was documented in a study of T cell clones after liver transplantation. Study context: TCRbeta sequencing after a pre-transplant mixed lymphocyte reaction identified graft-donor-reactive clones, later tracked in post-transplant blood. Tolerant meant at least one year fully off immunosuppression without liver enzymes above twice normal. Study-level points and caveats: These preliminary findings come from unstandardized post-transplant sampling times.

Clones were read by immunoSEQ multiplex PCR, and TCRdb kept only the in-frame ones, dropping some. The data show about 45,000 clones, approximately 86% seen once. CDR1 and CDR2 (germline): SGHNT, YYREEE (reference sequence). V lost 2 bases to trimming and J lost 0 bases, with 7 bases between them. The CDR3 is made up of 14 amino acids. As for this clone: What it binds is unknown.

The source material was CD4+ T cells from blood, sampled 24 months after liver transplant. The source of this sequence is a human patient who received a liver transplant. The graft donor may be the source of some T cells. J is TRBJ2-3 and V is TRBV5-4, with D possibly matching TRBD2 (5 bases). This CDR3 is CASSLERSTDTQYF. DNA for the CDR3: TGTGCCAGCAGCTTAGAGCGGAGCACAGATACGCAGTATTTT.